This entry describes one T cell receptor beta chain. Generated by immunoSEQ multiplex PCR, the TCRdb table keeps only in-frame clones and is missing some. The repertoire holds over 150,000 clones, with 80% to 95% as singletons. This CDR3 is 15 amino acids long. Losses at the gene ends were 3 bases for V and 6 bases for J; bases not matched to a gene: 5. From germline, CDR1 is SGDLS and CDR2 YYNGEE. The data belong to a study of T cell responses to AZD1222 COVID-19 vaccine. The chain has TRBV9 and TRBJ2-1; the match to TRBD2 covers 11 bases. The input for sequencing was peripheral blood, taken 28 days after the second AZD1222 dose. This TCR was sampled from an adult who received the AZD1222 COVID-19 vaccine. In nucleotides, the CDR3 is TGTGCCAGCAGCGGAGAGGGACTAGCGGCCAATGAGCAGTTCTTC. Amino acid sequence: CASSGEGLAANEQFF.